What follows describes a single T cell receptor (beta chain). What it binds is unknown. Every patient was untreated before thyroid surgery. The entry originates in a study of metastatic and nonmetastatic thyroid tumors. On the study more broadly: Thyroid patients, malignant and benign, had repertoires compared across blood and tumor or nodule tissue.

Germline loops: CDR1 SGHAT, CDR2 FQNNGV. CDR3 size: 16 residues. Trimming shortened V by 0 bases and J by 2 bases, and 11 bases separated the two germline ends. Study-wide results and caveats: Reports indicated that malignant thyroid tumors showed significantly higher TCR beta diversity than benign nodules did, in blood and tumor.

Original handling: Clinicopathological groups differed in CDR3, with these differences serving to build a distant-metastasis classifier for papillary thyroid cancer. Using MiXCR, TCRdb re-called clones from the PCR reads. In this record, the V and J calls reflect TCRdb's handling and not the investigators' own analysis. The sample has fewer than 20,000 clones, roughly 24% seen once. The sample was adjacent normal tissue. This sequence originates from a female donor with papillary thyroid cancer or a benign thyroid nodule (not recorded which). Some clones in this sample may be carry-over from other donors' samples. This rearrangement joins TRBV11-2 to TRBJ2-1; either TRBD1 or TRBD2 may supply D (5 bases each). In nucleotides, the CDR3 is TGTGCCAGCAGCTTAGAAGGGGAGCCCCCCTACAATGAGCAGTTCTTC. Translated: CASSLEGEPPYNEQFF.